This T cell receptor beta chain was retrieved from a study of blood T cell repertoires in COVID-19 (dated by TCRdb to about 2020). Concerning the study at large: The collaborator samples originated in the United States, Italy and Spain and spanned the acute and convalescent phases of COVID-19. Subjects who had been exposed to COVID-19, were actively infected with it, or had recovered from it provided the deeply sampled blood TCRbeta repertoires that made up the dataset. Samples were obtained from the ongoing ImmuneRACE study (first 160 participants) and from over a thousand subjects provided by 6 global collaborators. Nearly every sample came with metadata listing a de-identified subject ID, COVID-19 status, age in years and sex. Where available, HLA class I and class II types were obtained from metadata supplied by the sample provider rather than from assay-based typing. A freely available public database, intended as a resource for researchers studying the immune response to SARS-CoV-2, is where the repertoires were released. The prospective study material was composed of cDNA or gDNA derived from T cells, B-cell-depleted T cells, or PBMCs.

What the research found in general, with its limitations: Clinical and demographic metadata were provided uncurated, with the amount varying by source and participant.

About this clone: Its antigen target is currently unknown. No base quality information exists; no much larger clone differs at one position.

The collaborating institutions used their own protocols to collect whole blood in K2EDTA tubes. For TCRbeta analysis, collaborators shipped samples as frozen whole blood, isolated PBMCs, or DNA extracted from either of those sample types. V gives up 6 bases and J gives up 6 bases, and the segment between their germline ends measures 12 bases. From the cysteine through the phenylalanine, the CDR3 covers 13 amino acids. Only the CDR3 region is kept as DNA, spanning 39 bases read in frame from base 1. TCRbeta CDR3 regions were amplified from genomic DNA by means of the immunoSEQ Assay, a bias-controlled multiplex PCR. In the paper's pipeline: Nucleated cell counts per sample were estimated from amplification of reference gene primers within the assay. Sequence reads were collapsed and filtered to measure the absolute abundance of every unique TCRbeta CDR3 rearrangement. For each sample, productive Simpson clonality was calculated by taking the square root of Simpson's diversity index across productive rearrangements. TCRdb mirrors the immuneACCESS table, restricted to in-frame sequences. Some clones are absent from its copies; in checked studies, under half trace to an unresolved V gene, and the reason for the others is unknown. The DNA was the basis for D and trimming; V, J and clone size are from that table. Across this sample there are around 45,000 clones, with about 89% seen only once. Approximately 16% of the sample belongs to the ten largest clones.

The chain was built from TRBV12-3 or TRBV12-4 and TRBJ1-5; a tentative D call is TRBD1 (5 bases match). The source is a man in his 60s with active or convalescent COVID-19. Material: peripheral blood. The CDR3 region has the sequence CASRPPGRQPQHF. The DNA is TGTGCCAGCAGACCTCCAGGGCGTCAGCCCCAGCATTTT.